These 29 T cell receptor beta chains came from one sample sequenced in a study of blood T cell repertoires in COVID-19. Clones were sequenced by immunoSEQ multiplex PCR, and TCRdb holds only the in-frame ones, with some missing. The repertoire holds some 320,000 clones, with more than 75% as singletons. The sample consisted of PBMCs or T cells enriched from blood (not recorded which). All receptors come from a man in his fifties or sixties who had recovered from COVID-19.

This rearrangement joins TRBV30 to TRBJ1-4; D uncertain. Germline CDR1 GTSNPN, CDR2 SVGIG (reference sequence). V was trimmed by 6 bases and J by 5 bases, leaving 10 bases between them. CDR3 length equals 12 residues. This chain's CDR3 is CACNLLNEKLFF. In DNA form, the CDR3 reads TGTGCCTGTAATCTACTGAATGAAAAACTGTTTTTT.

The CDR3 reads CASSPAGGLLRYEQYF. The CDR3 coding sequence is TGTGCCAGCAGCCCCGCTGGAGGGTTACTTAGATACGAGCAGTACTTC. The chain employs TRBV7-9 and TRBJ2-7; D perhaps matches TRBD2 (6 bases). The germline gives CDR1 SEHNR, CDR2 FQNEAQ (reference sequence). This CDR3 has 16 amino acids. The germline V and J ends were trimmed by 5 bases and 4 bases, with 21 bases remaining between them.

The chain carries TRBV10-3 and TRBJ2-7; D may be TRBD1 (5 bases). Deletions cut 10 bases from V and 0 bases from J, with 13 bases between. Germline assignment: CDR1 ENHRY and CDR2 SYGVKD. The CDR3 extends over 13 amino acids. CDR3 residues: CANAATDSYEQYF. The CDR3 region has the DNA TGTGCCAACGCCGCGACAGACTCCTACGAGCAGTACTTC.

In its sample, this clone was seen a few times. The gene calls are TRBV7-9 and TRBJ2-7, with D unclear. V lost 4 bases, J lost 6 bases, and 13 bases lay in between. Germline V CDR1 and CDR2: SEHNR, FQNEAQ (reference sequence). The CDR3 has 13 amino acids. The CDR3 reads CASSSRLVGEQYF. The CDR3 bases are TGTGCCAGCAGCTCCCGACTCGTGGGCGAGCAGTACTTC.

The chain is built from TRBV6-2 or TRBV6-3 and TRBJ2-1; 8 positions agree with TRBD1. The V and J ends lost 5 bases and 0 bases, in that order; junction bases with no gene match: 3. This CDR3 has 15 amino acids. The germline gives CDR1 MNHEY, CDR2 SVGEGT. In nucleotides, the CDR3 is TGTGCCAGCAGTAGCAGGGGGCCCTCCTACAATGAGCAGTTCTTC. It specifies CASSSRGPSYNEQFF.

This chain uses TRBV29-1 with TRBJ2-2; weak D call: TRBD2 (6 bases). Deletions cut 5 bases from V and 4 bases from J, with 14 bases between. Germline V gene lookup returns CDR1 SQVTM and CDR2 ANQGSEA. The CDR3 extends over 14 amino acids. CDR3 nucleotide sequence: TGCAGCGTTAATTTGGGGGGAGGCACCGGGGAGCTGTTTTTT. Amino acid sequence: CSVNLGGGTGELFF.

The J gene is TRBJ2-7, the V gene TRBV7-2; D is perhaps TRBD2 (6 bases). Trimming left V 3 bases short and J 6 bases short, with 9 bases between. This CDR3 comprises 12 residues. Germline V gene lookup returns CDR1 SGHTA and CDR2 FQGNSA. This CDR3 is CASSLAAGEQYF. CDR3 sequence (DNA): TGTGCCAGCAGCTTGGCAGCGGGCGAGCAGTACTTC.

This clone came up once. CDR3 in amino acids: CASRDDRGGFPQHF. The CDR3 DNA reads TGTGCCAGCAGAGACGACAGGGGTGGGTTTCCCCAGCATTTT. The gene calls are TRBV2 and TRBJ1-5; 8 nucleotides line up with TRBD1. After removal of 6 bases from V and 10 bases from J, the junction contained 11 bases not matched to a gene. Germline-derived CDR1 and CDR2 are SNHLY and FYNNEI. The CDR3 consists of 14 residues.

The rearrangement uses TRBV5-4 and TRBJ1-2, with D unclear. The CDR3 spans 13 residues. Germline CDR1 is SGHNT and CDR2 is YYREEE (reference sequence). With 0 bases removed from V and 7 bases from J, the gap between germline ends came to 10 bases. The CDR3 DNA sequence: TGTGCCAGCAGCTTGGAGCCGTCCGTTGGCTACACCTTC. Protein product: CASSLEPSVGYTF.

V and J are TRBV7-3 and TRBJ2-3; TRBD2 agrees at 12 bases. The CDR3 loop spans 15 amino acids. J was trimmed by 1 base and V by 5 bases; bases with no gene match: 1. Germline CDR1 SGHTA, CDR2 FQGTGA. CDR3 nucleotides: TGTGCCAGCAGCCGGACTAGCGGGGGCACAGATACGCAGTATTTT. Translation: CASSRTSGGTDTQYF.

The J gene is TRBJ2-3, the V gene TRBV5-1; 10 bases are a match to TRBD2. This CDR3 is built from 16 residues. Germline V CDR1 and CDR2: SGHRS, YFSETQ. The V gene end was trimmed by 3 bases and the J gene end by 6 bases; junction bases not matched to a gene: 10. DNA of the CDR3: TGCGCCAGCAGCTCGCGACTAGCGGGCACCGGCGATACGCAGTATTTT. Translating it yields CASSSRLAGTGDTQYF.

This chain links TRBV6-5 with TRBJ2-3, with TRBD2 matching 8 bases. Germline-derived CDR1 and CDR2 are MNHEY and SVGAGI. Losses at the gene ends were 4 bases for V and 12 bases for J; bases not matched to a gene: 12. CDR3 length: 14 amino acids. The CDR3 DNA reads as TGTGCCAGCAGTTCTCCGGGACTGCGGGGGGAACAGTATTTT. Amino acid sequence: CASSSPGLRGEQYF.

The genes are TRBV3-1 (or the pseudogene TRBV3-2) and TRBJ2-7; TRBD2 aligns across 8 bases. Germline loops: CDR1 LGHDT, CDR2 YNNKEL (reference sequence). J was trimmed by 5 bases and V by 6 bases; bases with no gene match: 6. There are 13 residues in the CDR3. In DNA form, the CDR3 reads TGTGCCAGCAGTTACAGCGGGGGCCACGAGCAGTACTTC. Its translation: CASSYSGGHEQYF.

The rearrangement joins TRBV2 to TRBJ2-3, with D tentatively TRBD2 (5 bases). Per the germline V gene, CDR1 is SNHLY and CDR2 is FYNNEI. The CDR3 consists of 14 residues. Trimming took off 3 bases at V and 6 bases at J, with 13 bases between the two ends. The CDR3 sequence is CASSELRVSDTQYF. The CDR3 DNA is TGTGCCAGCAGTGAGTTGAGGGTTAGTGATACGCAGTATTTT.

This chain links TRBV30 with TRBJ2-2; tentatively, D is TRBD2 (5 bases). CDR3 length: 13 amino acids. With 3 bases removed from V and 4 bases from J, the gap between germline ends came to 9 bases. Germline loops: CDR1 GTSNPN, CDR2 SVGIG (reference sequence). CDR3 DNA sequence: TGTGCCTGGAGCGATCGGGGCACCGGGGAGCTGTTTTTT. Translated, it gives CAWSDRGTGELFF.

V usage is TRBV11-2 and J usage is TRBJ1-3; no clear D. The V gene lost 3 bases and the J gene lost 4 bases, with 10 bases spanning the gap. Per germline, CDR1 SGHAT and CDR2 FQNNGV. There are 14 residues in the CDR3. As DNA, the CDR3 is TGTGCCAGCAGCTTTGATACGGGAGGAAACACCATATATTTT. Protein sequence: CASSFDTGGNTIYF.

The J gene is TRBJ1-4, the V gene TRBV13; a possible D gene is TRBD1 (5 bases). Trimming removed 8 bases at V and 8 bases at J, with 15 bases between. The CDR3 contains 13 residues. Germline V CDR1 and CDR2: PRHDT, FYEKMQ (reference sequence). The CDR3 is CASAGGVGEKLFF. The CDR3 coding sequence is TGTGCCAGCGCGGGGGGAGTCGGGGAAAAACTGTTTTTT.

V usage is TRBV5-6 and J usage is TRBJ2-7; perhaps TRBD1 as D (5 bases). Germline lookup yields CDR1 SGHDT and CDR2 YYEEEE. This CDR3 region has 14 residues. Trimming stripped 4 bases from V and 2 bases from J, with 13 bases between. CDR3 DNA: TGTGCCAGCAGCCCCCCCACAGGAGCCTACGAGCAGTACTTC. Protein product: CASSPPTGAYEQYF.

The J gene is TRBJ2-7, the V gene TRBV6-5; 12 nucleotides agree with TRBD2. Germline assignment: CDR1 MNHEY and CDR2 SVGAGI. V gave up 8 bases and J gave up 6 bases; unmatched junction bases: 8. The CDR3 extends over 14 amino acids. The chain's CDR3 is CASLGTSGRIEQYF. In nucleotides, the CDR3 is TGTGCCAGCCTCGGGACTAGCGGGCGCATCGAGCAGTACTTC.

The CDR3 protein is CASSSDRAGDGYTF. The CDR3 DNA reads TGCGCCAGCAGCTCGGACAGGGCGGGGGATGGCTACACCTTC. The V and J genes are TRBV5-1 and TRBJ1-2, with 8 positions matching TRBD1. Germline values: CDR1 SGHRS, CDR2 YFSETQ. J gave up 6 bases and V 3 bases, and 7 bases lay outside the gene matches. This CDR3 is built from 14 residues.

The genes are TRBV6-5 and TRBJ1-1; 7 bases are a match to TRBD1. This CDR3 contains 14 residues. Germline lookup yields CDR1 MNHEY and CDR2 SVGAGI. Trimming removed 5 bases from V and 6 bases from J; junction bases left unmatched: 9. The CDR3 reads CASSTRDSSSEAFF. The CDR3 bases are TGTGCCAGCAGTACCCGGGACAGCTCCTCTGAAGCTTTCTTT.

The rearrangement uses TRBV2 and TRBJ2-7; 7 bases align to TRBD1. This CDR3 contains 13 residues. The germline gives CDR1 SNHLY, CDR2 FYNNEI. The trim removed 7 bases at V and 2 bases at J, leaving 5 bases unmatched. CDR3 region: CASKEQGTYEQYF. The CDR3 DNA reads TGTGCCAGCAAAGAACAGGGGACCTACGAGCAGTACTTC.

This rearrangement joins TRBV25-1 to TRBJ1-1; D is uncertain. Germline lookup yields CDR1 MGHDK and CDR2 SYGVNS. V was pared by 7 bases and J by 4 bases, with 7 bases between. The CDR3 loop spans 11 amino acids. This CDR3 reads CASMGVTEAFF. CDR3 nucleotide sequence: TGTGCCAGCATGGGCGTCACTGAAGCTTTCTTT.

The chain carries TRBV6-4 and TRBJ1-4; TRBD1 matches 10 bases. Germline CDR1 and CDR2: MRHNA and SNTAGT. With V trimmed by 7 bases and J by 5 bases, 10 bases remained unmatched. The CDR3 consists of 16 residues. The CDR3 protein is CASKRDRGRLNEKLFF. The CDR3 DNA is TGTGCCAGCAAACGGGACAGGGGAAGGCTGAATGAAAAACTGTTTTTT.

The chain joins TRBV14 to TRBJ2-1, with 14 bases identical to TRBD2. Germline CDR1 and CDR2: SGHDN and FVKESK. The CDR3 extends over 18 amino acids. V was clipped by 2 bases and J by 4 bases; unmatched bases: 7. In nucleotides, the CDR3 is TGTGCCAGCAGCCAACTGACTAGCGGGGGGGCTTCTTACAATGAGCAGTTCTTC. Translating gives CASSQLTSGGASYNEQFF.

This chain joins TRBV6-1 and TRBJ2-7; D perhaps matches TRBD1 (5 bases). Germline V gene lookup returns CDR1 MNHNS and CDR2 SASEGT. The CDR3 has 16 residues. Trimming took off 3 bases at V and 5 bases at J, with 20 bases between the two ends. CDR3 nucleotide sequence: TGTGCCAGCAGTGAGCATATTGGCAGGGATAATGACGAGCAGTACTTC. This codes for CASSEHIGRDNDEQYF.

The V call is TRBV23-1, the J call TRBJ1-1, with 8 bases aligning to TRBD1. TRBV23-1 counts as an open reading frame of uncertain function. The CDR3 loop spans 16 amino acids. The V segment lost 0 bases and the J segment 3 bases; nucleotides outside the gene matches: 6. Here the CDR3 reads CASSQSRDRGDTEAFF. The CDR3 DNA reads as TGCGCCAGCAGTCAATCTCGAGACAGGGGTGACACTGAAGCTTTCTTT.

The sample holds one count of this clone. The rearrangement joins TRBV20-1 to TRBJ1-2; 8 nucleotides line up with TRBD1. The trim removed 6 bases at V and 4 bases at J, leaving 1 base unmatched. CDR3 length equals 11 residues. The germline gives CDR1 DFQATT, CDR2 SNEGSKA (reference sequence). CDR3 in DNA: TGCAGTGCGGACAGGGCCTATGGCTACACCTTC. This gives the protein CSADRAYGYTF.

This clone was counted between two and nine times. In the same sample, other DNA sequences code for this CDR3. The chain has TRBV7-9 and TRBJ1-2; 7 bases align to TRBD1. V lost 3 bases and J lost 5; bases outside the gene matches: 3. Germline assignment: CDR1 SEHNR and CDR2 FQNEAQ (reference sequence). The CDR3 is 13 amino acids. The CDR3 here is CASSFSGGYGYTF. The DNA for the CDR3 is TGTGCCAGCAGCTTTTCAGGGGGGTATGGCTACACCTTC.